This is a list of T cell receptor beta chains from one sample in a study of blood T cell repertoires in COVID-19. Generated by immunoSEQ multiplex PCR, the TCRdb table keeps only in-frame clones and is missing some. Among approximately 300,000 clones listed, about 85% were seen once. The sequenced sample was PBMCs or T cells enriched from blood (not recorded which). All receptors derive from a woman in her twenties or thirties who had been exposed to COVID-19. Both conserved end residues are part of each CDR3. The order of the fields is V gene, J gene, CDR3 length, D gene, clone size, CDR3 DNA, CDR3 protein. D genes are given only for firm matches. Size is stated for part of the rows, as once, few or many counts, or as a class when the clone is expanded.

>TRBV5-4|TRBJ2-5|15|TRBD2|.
TGTGCCAGCACCCCCGTGGGGGGGGGCCAAGAGACCCAGTACTTC
CASTPVGGGQETQYF
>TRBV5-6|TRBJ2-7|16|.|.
TGTGCCAGCAGCCAAGAGGGTCCTGGTAGTTCCTACGAGCAGTACTTC
CASSQEGPGSSYEQYF
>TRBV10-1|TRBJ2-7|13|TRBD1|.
TGCGCCAGCACAAGGGGACAGGGTTACGAGCAGTACTTC
CASTRGQGYEQYF
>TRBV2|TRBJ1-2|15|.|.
TGTGCCAGCAGTCCCGCCCTGACTGCAAACTATGGCTACACCTTC
CASSPALTANYGYTF
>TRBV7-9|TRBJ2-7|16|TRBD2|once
TGTGCCAGCAGCCCCGGAATGCGGGGGGTAAGCTACGAGCAGTACTTC
CASSPGMRGVSYEQYF
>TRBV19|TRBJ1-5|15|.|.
TGTGCCAGTAGTCCCCCGTCTCAGAACAATCAGCCCCAGCATTTT
CASSPPSQNNQPQHF
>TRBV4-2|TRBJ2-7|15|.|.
TGTGCCAGCAGCCAGTCGACGGGAGATATATACGAGCAGTACTTC
CASSQSTGDIYEQYF
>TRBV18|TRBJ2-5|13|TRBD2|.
TGTGCCAGCTCACCGCGGGAGCAAGAGACTCAGTACTTC
CASSPREQETQYF
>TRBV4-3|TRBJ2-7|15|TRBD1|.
TGCGCCAGCAGCCAAAGACAGGGACCCGACTACGAGCAGTACTTC
CASSQRQGPDYEQYF
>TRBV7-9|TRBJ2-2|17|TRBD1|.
TGTGCCAGCAGCCTCATAAGGACAGGGGCCTTCACCGGGGAGCTGTTTTTT
CASSLIRTGAFTGELFF
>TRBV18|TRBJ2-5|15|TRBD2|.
TGTGCCAGCTCACCACGACTAGCGGTTCAAGAGACCCAGTACTTC
CASSPRLAVQETQYF
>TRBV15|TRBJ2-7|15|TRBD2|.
TGTGCCACCAGCAAAAGGACTAGCGCAGCCTACGAGCAGTACTTC
CATSKRTSAAYEQYF
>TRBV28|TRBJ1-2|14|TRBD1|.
TGTGCCAGCGAGAGGACAGGGGCGAACTATGGCTACACCTTC
CASERTGANYGYTF
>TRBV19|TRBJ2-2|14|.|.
TGTGCCAGTAGTGGTACAGGGAACACCGGGGAGCTGTTTTTT
CASSGTGNTGELFF
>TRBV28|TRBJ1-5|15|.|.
TGTGCCAGCAGTTTACCTAATGCCCCCAATCAGCCCCAGCATTTT
CASSLPNAPNQPQHF
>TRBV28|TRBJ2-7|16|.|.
TGTGCCAGCAGTTCATACCGGAGACAGGTAGTATCCGAGCAGTACTTC
CASSSYRRQVVSEQYF
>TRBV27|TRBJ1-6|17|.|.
TGTGCCAGCAGTTTTACCGGTGGAGACTCCTATAATTCACCCCTCCACTTT
CASSFTGGDSYNSPLHF
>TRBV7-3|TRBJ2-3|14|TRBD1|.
TGTGCCAGCAGTCAGGACAGGACCACAGATACGCAGTATTTT
CASSQDRTTDTQYF
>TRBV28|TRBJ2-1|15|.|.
TGTGCCAGCAGTTTACTAAGCGGGTGGGTCGATGAGCAGTTCTTC
CASSLLSGWVDEQFF
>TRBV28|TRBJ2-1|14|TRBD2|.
TGTGCCAGCAGTTTATTGAGCGGGAGTAATGAGCAGTTCTTC
CASSLLSGSNEQFF
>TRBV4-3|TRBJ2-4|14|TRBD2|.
TGCGCCAGCAGCCCCGGACTAGTCGAAAACATTCAGTACTTC
CASSPGLVENIQYF
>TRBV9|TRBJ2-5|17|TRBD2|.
TGTGCCAGCAGCGCGGGAACGGGACTAGCGGGACAAGAGACCCAGTACTTC
CASSAGTGLAGQETQYF
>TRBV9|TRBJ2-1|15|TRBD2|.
TGTGCCAGCAGCGTAGAGGGACTAGCGGGCGGTGAGCAGTTCTTC
CASSVEGLAGGEQFF
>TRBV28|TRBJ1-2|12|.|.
TGTGCCAGCAGCTCGGACATTAGTGGCTACACCTTC
CASSSDISGYTF
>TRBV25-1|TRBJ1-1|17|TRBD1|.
TGTGCCAGCAGTGAATGGGGACAGGGAAAGGGAGGGGCTGAAGCTTTCTTT
CASSEWGQGKGGAEAFF
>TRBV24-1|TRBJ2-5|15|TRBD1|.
TGTGCCACCAGTGATTCAAGACAGGGCCCAGAGACCCAGTACTTC
CATSDSRQGPETQYF
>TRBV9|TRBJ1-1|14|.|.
TGTGCCAGCAGCCTCGACCCAGGGAACACTGAAGCTTTCTTT
CASSLDPGNTEAFF
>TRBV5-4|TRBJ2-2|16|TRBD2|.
TGTGCCAGCAGCTTAAAAACGGGAGGCGCGACCGGGGAGCTGTTTTTT
CASSLKTGGATGELFF
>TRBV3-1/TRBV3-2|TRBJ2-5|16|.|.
TGTGCCAGCAGCCAAAGGGGGGGGGTCTTCCCAGAGACCCAGTACTTC
CASSQRGGVFPETQYF
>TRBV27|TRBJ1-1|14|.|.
TGTGCCACCTGGCCGCAGGGCCTGAACACTGAAGCTTTCTTT
CATWPQGLNTEAFF
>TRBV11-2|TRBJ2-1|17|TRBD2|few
TGTGCCAGCAGCTCATCTTCGGGACTAGCGGGTTACAATGAGCAGTTCTTC
CASSSSSGLAGYNEQFF
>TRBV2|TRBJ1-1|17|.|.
TGTGCCAGCAGTGAATTTAGGGGCATAAGCATGAACACTGAAGCTTTCTTT
CASSEFRGISMNTEAFF
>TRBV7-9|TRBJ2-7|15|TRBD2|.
TGTGCCAGCAGCTTAGCGCTAGCTAGCGGCTACGAGCAGTACTTC
CASSLALASGYEQYF
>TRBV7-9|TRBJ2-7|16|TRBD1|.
TGTGCCAGCAGCAATAAAGTGGGGACAGACAACTACGAGCAGTACTTC
CASSNKVGTDNYEQYF
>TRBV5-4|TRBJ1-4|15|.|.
TGTGCCAGCAGCTTGGGCGGGGAGGGTAATGAAAAACTGTTTTTT
CASSLGGEGNEKLFF
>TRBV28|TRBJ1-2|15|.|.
TGTGCCAGCAGTTCAGGGGCCACAAGACGCTATGGCTACACCTTC
CASSSGATRRYGYTF
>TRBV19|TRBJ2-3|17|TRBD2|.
TGTGCCAGTAGTCTCGGACTAGCGGGGGAGAGCACAGATACGCAGTATTTT
CASSLGLAGESTDTQYF
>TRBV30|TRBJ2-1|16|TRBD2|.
TGTGCCTGGAGTGTACTCGGCGGGAGGGCCAAGAATGAGCAGTTCTTC
CAWSVLGGRAKNEQFF
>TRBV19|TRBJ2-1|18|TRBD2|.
TGTGCCAGTACTCCCTTCAAAGCGGGACCCCCTGGCTACAATGAGCAGTTCTTC
CASTPFKAGPPGYNEQFF
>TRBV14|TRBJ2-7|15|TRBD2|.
TGTGCCAGCAGCCAAGTAAGGGGACTACCCTACGAGCAGTACTTC
CASSQVRGLPYEQYF
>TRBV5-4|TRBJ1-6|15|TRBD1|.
TGTGCCAGCAGCCCCGGACAGGGACTCTTGTCACCCCTCCACTTT
CASSPGQGLLSPLHF
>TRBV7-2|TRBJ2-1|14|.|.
TGTGCCAGCAGCTTAGATGGGAGTTACAATGAGCAGTTCTTC
CASSLDGSYNEQFF
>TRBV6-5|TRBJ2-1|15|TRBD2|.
TGTGCCAGCAACCGGAGGGCTAGCGGGACCAATGAGCAGTTCTTC
CASNRRASGTNEQFF
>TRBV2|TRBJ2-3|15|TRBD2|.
TGTGCCAGCAGAAAGGAGCGGGGGAGCACAGATACGCAGTATTTT
CASRKERGSTDTQYF
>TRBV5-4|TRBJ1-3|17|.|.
TGTGCCAGCAGCCGAGGGACCGGGGGTAGGGCTGGAAACACCATATATTTT
CASSRGTGGRAGNTIYF
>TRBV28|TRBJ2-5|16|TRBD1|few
TGTGCCAGCACCAAATTACTCCCGGGACAGCAAGAGACCCAGTACTTC
CASTKLLPGQQETQYF
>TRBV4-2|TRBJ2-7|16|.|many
TGTGCCAGCAGCCAAGATCAACGGGGAAGCAACTACGAGCAGTACTTC
CASSQDQRGSNYEQYF
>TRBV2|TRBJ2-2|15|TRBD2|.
TGTGCCAGCAGTGAACGGACTAGCTTCTCCGGGGAGCTGTTTTTT
CASSERTSFSGELFF
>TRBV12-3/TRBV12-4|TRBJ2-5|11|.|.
TGTGCCAGCAGTTTATCGGAGACCCAGTACTTC
CASSLSETQYF
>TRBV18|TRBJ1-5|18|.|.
TGTGCCAGCTCACCAAATCGACAGGCCAGGAATAGCAATCAGCCCCAGCATTTT
CASSPNRQARNSNQPQHF
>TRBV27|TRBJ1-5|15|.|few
TGTGCCAGCAGTTTATCGTTAGGGGTGGGGCAGCCCCAGCATTTT
CASSLSLGVGQPQHF